This T cell receptor (beta chain) was sequenced in a study of OX40 agonist ivuxolimab in advanced cancers. The study in broad terms: Ivuxolimab, which targeted the costimulatory receptor OX40 (CD134), was an agonistic, fully human IgG2 monoclonal antibody. In the dose-escalation cohort, 70% to 85% of patients were male, and the mean age was roughly 60 years with a range of about 20 to 80. Partial responses occurred in three dose-escalation patients: two with cutaneous melanoma and one with hepatocellular carcinoma. The monotherapy dose-escalation portion (N ≈ 50 patients) of the phase I ivuxolimab trial is reported in the paper. Patients were allowed to have had prior anti-PD-1, anti-PD-L1 or anti-CTLA-4 therapy, and around two fifths of the dose-escalation patients had been treated with checkpoint inhibitors. Peripheral TCRbeta sequencing aimed to test whether ivuxolimab altered TCR sequence diversity and caused clonal T-cell expansion. Of the approximately 50 dose-escalation patients, hepatocellular carcinoma was present in about 20, melanoma in about 15, renal cell carcinoma in 9 and head and neck cancer in 9. Intravenous ivuxolimab was administered to patients every 2 weeks at six dose levels: 0.01, 0.1, 0.3, 1.5, 3 and 10 mg/kg. General conclusions and limits of the study: After ivuxolimab, more expanded clones were found on average in CD8+ T cells than in CD4+ T cells. Partial responders in the 0.1-3.0 mg/kg groups had among the lowest normalized peripheral clonal expansion, especially among CD8+ T cells. Which antigens the clonally expanded peripheral T cells were specific for was not determined. Low levels of normalized T-cell clonal expansion were also seen in some nonresponding patients. At doses of 0.1 to 3.0 mg/kg, clonal expansion of both CD4+ and CD8+ blood T cells was observed from baseline to week 6.

V is pared back by 3 bases and J by 1 base, with 6 bases lying between the germline termini. The CDR3 numbers 13 residues from cysteine through phenylalanine. Of all the DNA, just the CDR3 is kept, 39 bases in frame from base 1. CDR1 and CDR2, per the germline V gene (reference sequence), are LNHNV and YYDKDF. Patients with autoimmune disease history or receiving systemic immunosuppression were excluded from the trial. In every dose cohort, peripheral blood was drawn for TCR sequencing at baseline, cycle 4 day 1, and cycle 7 day 1. Samples were obtained from an open-label, multicenter, first-in-human phase I dose-escalation trial of ivuxolimab. Adults with locally advanced or metastatic head and neck squamous cell, hepatocellular, melanoma or renal cell carcinoma were enrolled in the trial. Before TCR sequencing, CD4+ T cells and CD8+ T cells were sorted from peripheral blood as separate populations.

This clone was counted a few times. Its recognized antigen is unknown. The record has no base qualities; no much larger clone is one base away. Genomic DNA was extracted from sorted cells for sequencing of the TCRbeta CDR3 region. TCRbeta CDR3 regions were sequenced using the immunoSEQ Assay. The immuneACCESS repertoire file appears here via TCRdb, limited to in-frame rearrangements. These files lack a portion of the clones; in checked studies, under half of the deficit traces to unresolved V genes, and the cause of the others is not known. In this sample the table shows about 64,000 clones, 70% to 90% of which occur a single time. Of the sample, under 1.5% is held by the ten largest clones.

This TCR was recovered from an adult with an advanced solid tumor such as melanoma, head and neck, liver or kidney cancer. The chain uses TRBV15 and TRBJ1-1; no D gene is confidently identified. This sample comprised CD4+ or CD8+ T cells sorted from blood, obtained in a trial of the OX40 agonist ivuxolimab. In nucleotides, the sequence is TGTGCCACCAGCAGCCAGACGAACACTGAAGCTTTCTTT. Its translation reads: CATSSQTNTEAFF.